This T cell receptor (beta chain) was captured in a study of vaccination and CD4 T cells after COVID-19. Overall study context: Two Hispanic individuals were among six male and four female convalescent patients. Post-vaccine specimens were obtained a median about 73 days after dose two (range 14 to 241).

Stated treatment: roughly 10-day PBMC culture with coronavirus spike peptide pools or control peptides (ViraFEST assay). PBMC cultures, at 1.5 million to 2.5 million cells per well, received about 9.4 IU/ml IL-2 and 8 to 10 ug/ml peptide pools. A half-volume replacement of the medium with fresh IL-2 medium was performed on days 3 and 7. Turning to this clonotype: Its target is unknown.

Once obtained from cultured CD4+ T cells, the DNA was sequenced using the Oncomine TCR Beta short-read assay. TCRdb reprocessed the PCR reads with MiXCR, giving one entry per CDR3 protein. Of 8,500 to 11,000 distinct CDR3 sequences in the sample, approximately 64% are singletons; the top ten hold 27%. Germline values: CDR1 KGHDR, CDR2 SFDVKD. The CDR3 is 18 residues long. The V gene end was trimmed by 4 bases and the J gene end by 2 bases; junction bases not matched to a gene: 10. The TCR originated in a human donor who had recovered from COVID-19. This chain links TRBV24-1 with TRBJ2-1; the match to TRBD2 covers 10 bases. The sample taken for sequencing was CD4+ T cells from blood, cultured in vitro. The CDR3 bases are TGTGCCACCAGTGACCGCGGGCTAGCGGGAGTAACCTACAATGAGCAGTTCTTC. Translation: CATSDRGLAGVTYNEQFF.